Listed below are T cell receptor beta chains from one sample, sequenced in a study of blood T cell repertoires in COVID-19. The data were produced by immunoSEQ multiplex PCR, yet TCRdb's version contains in-frame clones alone and is incomplete. Among about 160,000 clones listed, over 85% were seen once. Sequenced input: peripheral blood. These receptors all stem from a woman aged 45 to 65 with acute or convalescent COVID-19. The CDR3 runs from the conserved cysteine through the conserved F or W. A D gene is named only where the DNA matches it firmly. Part of the rows lack a size; the others show once, few, many or a class for expanded clones.

j_call,v_call,d_call,clone_size,cdr3_aa,cdr3_nt
TRBJ1-1,TRBV29-1,-,-,CSVDEAADTEAFF,TGCAGCGTTGATGAGGCGGCCGACACTGAAGCTTTCTTT
TRBJ1-6,TRBV2,TRBD1,-,CATPGTGESPLHF,TGTGCCACACCCGGGACAGGGGAATCACCCCTCCACTTT
TRBJ2-7,TRBV7-9,TRBD1,-,CASSPRDRGEQYF,TGTGCCAGCAGCCCCCGGGACAGGGGCGAGCAGTACTTC
TRBJ2-7,TRBV9,TRBD1,-,CASSGGQGAYNEQYF,TGTGCCAGCAGCGGGGGACAGGGGGCTTACAACGAGCAGTACTTC
TRBJ1-2,TRBV7-9,-,-,CAFDSSQGLDYGYTF,TGTGCCTTCGACAGTTCGCAGGGGTTGGACTATGGCTACACCTTC
TRBJ1-4,TRBV11-3,TRBD1,-,CASSYRGGEKLFF,TGTGCCAGCAGCTACAGGGGTGGCGAAAAACTGTTTTTT
TRBJ2-7,TRBV6-6,TRBD1,-,CASSYPGTAYEQYF,TGTGCCAGCAGTTACCCCGGGACAGCCTACGAGCAGTACTTC
TRBJ1-2,TRBV5-4,TRBD1,-,CASSSGGDGYTF,TGTGCCAGCAGCTCAGGGGGCGATGGCTACACCTTC
TRBJ2-3,TRBV11-1,-,-,CASSPGSSTDTQYF,TGTGCCAGCAGCCCCGGGTCCTCCACAGATACGCAGTATTTT
TRBJ1-1,TRBV2,-,once,CASSVDSYTEAFF,TGTGCCAGCAGTGTCGACTCCTACACTGAAGCTTTCTTT
TRBJ2-1,TRBV5-1,TRBD1,-,CASSLGDRVAGEQFF,TGCGCCAGCAGCTTGGGGGACAGGGTTGCGGGTGAGCAGTTCTTC
TRBJ2-2,TRBV2,-,-,CASSEDFLNTGELFF,TGTGCCAGCAGTGAAGACTTTCTAAACACCGGGGAGCTGTTTTTT
TRBJ1-1,TRBV19,-,-,CATSSGIGSEAFF,TGTGCCACCTCCTCGGGGATTGGGAGTGAAGCTTTCTTT
TRBJ2-3,TRBV5-4,-,-,CASSLTGTQYF,TGTGCCAGCAGCTTAACGGGGACGCAGTATTTT
TRBJ1-6,TRBV6-5,-,-,CASSMDRYNSPLHF,TGTGCCAGCAGTATGGACAGATATAATTCACCCCTCCACTTT
TRBJ1-4,TRBV5-8,TRBD1,once,CASSLRDRVATNEKLFF,TGTGCCAGCAGCCTCCGGGACAGGGTTGCAACTAATGAAAAACTGTTTTTT
TRBJ1-1,TRBV28,TRBD1,-,CASRKTGAQAEAFF,TGTGCCAGCAGGAAGACAGGGGCCCAGGCTGAAGCTTTCTTT
TRBJ2-7,TRBV21-1,-,-,CASSKGPRQGAQQDEQYF,TGTGCCAGCAGCAAAGGTCCCCGACAGGGGGCTCAACAGGACGAGCAGTACTTC
TRBJ2-7,TRBV5-3,-,once,CARSERPRGVESYEQYF,TGTGCCAGAAGCGAGAGGCCCCGGGGAGTAGAGAGCTACGAGCAGTACTTC
TRBJ1-1,TRBV7-3,-,-,CASSLSPDTEAFF,TGTGCCAGCAGCTTAAGCCCAGACACTGAAGCTTTCTTT
TRBJ2-3,TRBV19,-,-,CASSIGGREDTQYF,TGTGCCAGTAGTATCGGGGGGCGAGAAGATACGCAGTATTTT
TRBJ2-5,TRBV3-1/TRBV3-2,TRBD1,-,CASSQFRGSETQYF,TGTGCCAGCAGCCAATTCAGGGGGTCGGAGACCCAGTACTTC
TRBJ1-1,TRBV29-1,TRBD1,-,CSAALQGSRTEAFF,TGCAGCGCCGCCTTACAGGGGTCGAGGACTGAAGCTTTCTTT
TRBJ1-1,TRBV3-1/TRBV3-2,TRBD1,-,CASRTGENTEAFF,TGTGCCAGCAGGACAGGGGAGAACACTGAAGCTTTCTTT
TRBJ2-7,TRBV28,TRBD1,-,CASRGPDREEF,TGTGCCAGCAGGGGGCCTGACAGGGAAGAATTC
TRBJ2-7,TRBV2,TRBD2,-,CASSEAQLAGVYEQYF,TGTGCCAGCAGTGAAGCGCAACTAGCGGGAGTCTACGAGCAGTACTTC
TRBJ2-3,TRBV3-1/TRBV3-2,-,once,CASSPGTLSTDTQYF,TGTGCCAGCAGCCCAGGGACACTTAGCACAGATACGCAGTATTTT
TRBJ2-7,TRBV30,TRBD1,-,CAWSKGDREYEQYF,TGTGCCTGGAGTAAAGGCGACAGGGAGTACGAGCAGTACTTC
TRBJ2-7,TRBV6-5,-,-,CASSYSNGEGYEQYF,TGTGCCAGCAGTTACTCGAACGGGGAAGGCTACGAGCAGTACTTC
TRBJ1-1,TRBV9,-,-,CASSITGNTEAFF,TGTGCCAGCAGCATTACAGGGAACACTGAAGCTTTCTTT
TRBJ2-1,TRBV6-2/TRBV6-3,-,-,CASSDTGTYNEQFF,TGTGCCAGCAGTGACACCGGAACCTACAATGAGCAGTTCTTC
TRBJ2-2,TRBV19,-,-,CASGVWGRGRRTGELFF,TGTGCCAGTGGGGTTTGGGGCAGGGGGAGGAGGACCGGGGAGCTGTTTTTT
TRBJ1-2,TRBV2,TRBD1,-,CASLRRDSYGYTF,TGTGCCAGCCTCAGAAGGGACAGCTATGGCTACACCTTC
TRBJ1-1,TRBV6-4,-,-,CASSESRSTEAFF,TGTGCCAGCAGTGAGAGTAGGAGCACTGAAGCTTTCTTT
TRBJ1-1,TRBV5-6,-,once,CASSLAQQLEAFF,TGTGCCAGCAGCTTGGCTCAACAGCTTGAAGCTTTCTTT